Given below is one T cell receptor (beta chain) in context. This clonotype showed up many times. Its cognate antigen has yet to be identified. Per-base quality was not reported, and no clone a single base away is much larger than it. The TCR beta CDR3 regions were amplified from RNA transcripts. The first round of RT-PCR for the TCR CDR3 was performed with the HTBI primer set and the Qiagen OneStep RT-PCR kit. Libraries were constructed in a second round of multiplex PCR, after which size selection and purification were performed. Paired-end sequencing of the libraries was performed with 100 bp reads on an Illumina HiSeq2000. As for the authors' bioinformatics: SOAPnuke was used to process the raw data, removing reads that contained adapters or uncalled bases, had a mean Phred below 15, or lacked an exact match to the constant primer or identifier. COPE v1.2.5 was used to merge the high-quality paired reads, and each unique nucleotide sequence was defined as a clonotype. MiTCR v1.1 was used to align clonotypes to the IMGT TRBV, TRBD and TRBJ reference segments. Only V-J combinations with frequency above 0.0001, covering 98% to 99.2% of repertoires, were analysed. A TCS score was defined as the ratio of F50 (clonal expansion) to E x V (chaos), with BLOSUM62-based TCRdist applied between CDR3 peptides within each V-J. Welch's t-statistics and random forest reduced 514 V-J features to about 12, which were used in a naive Bayes classifier (R e1071). TCRdb's own reprocessing of the public reads used fastp at Q25 and MiXCR and kept productive beta chains. When rows share a CDR3 protein, they turn into one entry using the most common DNA and genes. These V and J calls rely on TCRdb rather than the paper's analysis. The sample yields 500,000 to 600,000 distinct CDR3 sequences; about a sixth were counted once. In total, the top ten clones hold more than 15% of the sample.

Stable Graves' hyperthyroidism was defined as no progression to ophthalmopathy during 18 months of follow-up. Hyperthyroidism patients were newly diagnosed, had a disease duration of under 2 months, and were aged 18 to 65 years. Any patient with an uncontrolled infection, another autoimmune disease, pregnancy or lactation was excluded. Diagnoses were based on clinical symptoms, serum thyroxine and TRAb, thyroid ultrasound and orbital computed tomography. Ficoll-Paque density gradient centrifugation was used to isolate PBMCs from under 11 ml of fresh peripheral blood. Trizol reagent was used to extract total RNA, and RNA quality was then checked on an Agilent 2100 Bioanalyzer. The data were obtained in a study of T cells in Graves' hyperthyroidism and ophthalmopathy (dated by TCRdb to about 2019). At the level of the whole study: Peripheral blood was collected at initial diagnosis, before any treatment. To identify distinguishing TCR V-J signatures, a discovery cohort of 90 to 100 patients was used, comprising roughly 45 with Graves' ophthalmopathy and approximately 57 with stable Graves' hyperthyroidism. Prospective prediction of ophthalmopathy was tested in an independent validation cohort consisting of about 20 hyperthyroidism patients and about 17 patients who later progressed to ophthalmopathy. The 95 to 100 discovery patients were divided at random into training and test sets in a 7:3 ratio. In addition, the study compared T-cell repertoires in thyroid tissue and in blood from over 5 Graves' hyperthyroidism patients. Following sampling, methimazole starting at 30 mg daily was given to hyperthyroidism patients, and high-dose intravenous methylprednisolone was given to ophthalmopathy patients. According to the paper, TCR Vbeta CDR3 sequencing was carried out on 135 peripheral blood samples, which came from around 43 ophthalmopathy, under 85 hyperthyroidism and about 17 progressor patients.

What the work shows at the level of the full study, not this receptor alone: Most expanded thyroid clonotypes (frequency above 0.001) were also detected in blood, suggesting blood repertoires may reflect thyroid immune responses. No statistical method was used to set the sample size in advance, and investigators knew the group allocation. In validation, the model predicted progression to ophthalmopathy a median of roughly six months before onset, with roughly 70% sensitivity and roughly 72% specificity. In cross-validation, a model built on a 13 V-J signature told ophthalmopathy apart from stable hyperthyroidism with 85% to 90% sensitivity and about 81% specificity, and in testing the same model reached 80%/75%.

The receptor was isolated from a woman between 18 and 29 years old with Graves' hyperthyroidism. The sequenced sample was blood.

The DNA is as follows: TGTGCCAGCAGTTACGGACAACTAGCGGGGGTGAACAATGAGCAGTTCTTC. It codes for CASSYGQLAGVNNEQFF. Recombination joined TRBV6-1 with TRBJ2-1; 11 nucleotides in the junction match TRBD2. The germline V gene sets CDR1 to MNHNS and CDR2 to SASEGT. Germline trimming: 5 bases from V, 5 bases from J; junction bases outside gene matches: 11. The CDR3 measures 17 amino acids from cysteine to phenylalanine. Only the CDR3 region is kept as DNA, spanning 51 bases read in frame from base 1.